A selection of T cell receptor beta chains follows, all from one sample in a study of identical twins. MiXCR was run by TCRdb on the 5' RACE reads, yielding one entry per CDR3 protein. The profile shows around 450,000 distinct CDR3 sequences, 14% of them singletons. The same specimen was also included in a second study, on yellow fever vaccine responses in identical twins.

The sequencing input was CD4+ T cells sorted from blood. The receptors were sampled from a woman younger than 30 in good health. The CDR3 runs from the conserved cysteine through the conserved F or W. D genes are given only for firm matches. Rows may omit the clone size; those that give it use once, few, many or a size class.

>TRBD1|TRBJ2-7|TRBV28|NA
TGTGCCAGCAGGGGGGGAGGACAGGGAGGCTACGAGCAGTACTTC
CASRGGGQGGYEQYF
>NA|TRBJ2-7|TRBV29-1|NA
TGCAGCGTTGACTTCAGGGGACGCGAGCAGTACTTC
CSVDFRGREQYF
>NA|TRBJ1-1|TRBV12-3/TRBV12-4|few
TGTGCCAGCAGCAGGAAGGGGAACACTGAAGCTTTCTTT
CASSRKGNTEAFF
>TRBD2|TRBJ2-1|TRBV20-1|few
TGCAGTGCCAAACGTCTAGCGGGGGGGGTCTATAATGAGCAGTTCTTC
CSAKRLAGGVYNEQFF
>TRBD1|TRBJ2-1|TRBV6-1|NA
TGTGCCACCTTTTCAATTCCGGGACAGGGAAGCAATGAGCAGTTCTTC
CATFSIPGQGSNEQFF
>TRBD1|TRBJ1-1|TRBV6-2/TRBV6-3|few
TGTGCCAGCAGCCACCCGACGGGACAGACTATGAACACTGAAGCTTTCTTT
CASSHPTGQTMNTEAFF
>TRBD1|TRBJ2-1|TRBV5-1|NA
TGCGCCAGCAGTATGACAGGGGACAATGAGCAGTTCTTC
CASSMTGDNEQFF
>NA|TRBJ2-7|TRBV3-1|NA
TGTGCCAGCCTATCGGGCAACTCCTACGAGCAGTACTTC
CASLSGNSYEQYF
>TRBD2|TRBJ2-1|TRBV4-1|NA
TGCGCCAGCAGCCAACCTTCCCCAGGACTAGTCAATGAGCAGTTCTTC
CASSQPSPGLVNEQFF
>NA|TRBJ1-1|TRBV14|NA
TGTGCCAGCAGCCAAGATCTGGGGTACACTGAAGCTTTCTTT
CASSQDLGYTEAFF
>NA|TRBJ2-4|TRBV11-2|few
TGTGCCAGCAGCATAGAGCCCCTTGGGCCCCAAGCCAAAAACATTCAGTACTTC
CASSIEPLGPQAKNIQYF
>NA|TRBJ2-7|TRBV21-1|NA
TGTGCCAGCAGCACCCCCATATTTGTCTCCTACGAGCAGTACTTC
CASSTPIFVSYEQYF
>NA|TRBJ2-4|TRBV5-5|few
NA
CASSVGTGSEYF
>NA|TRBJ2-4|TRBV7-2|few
TGTGCCAGCAGCTTGAGTCTCCTGGTTCAGTACTTC
CASSLSLLVQYF
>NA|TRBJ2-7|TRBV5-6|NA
TGTGCCAGCAGCCTGGAGTCGTGGAGGGGTTACGAGCAGTACTTC
CASSLESWRGYEQYF
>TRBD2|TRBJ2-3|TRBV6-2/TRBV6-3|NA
TGTGCCAGCAGTTACTCCGGGAGGACCTGGACAGATACGCAGTATTTT
CASSYSGRTWTDTQYF
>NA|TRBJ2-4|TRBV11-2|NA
TGTGCCAGCAGCCCCCTATACAGGAAAAACATTCAGTACTTC
CASSPLYRKNIQYF
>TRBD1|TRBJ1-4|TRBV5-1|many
TGCGCCAGCAGCTCCACAGGGGTAACTAATGAAAAACTGTTTTTT
CASSSTGVTNEKLFF
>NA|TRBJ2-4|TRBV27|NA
TGTGCCAGCAGGGCCAAAAACATTCAGTACTTC
CASRAKNIQYF
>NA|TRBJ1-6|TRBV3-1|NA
TGTGCCAGCAGGGAGTTTTTTGGAGGGTCGGGATCACCCCTCCACTTT
CASREFFGGSGSPLHF
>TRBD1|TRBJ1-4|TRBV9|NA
TGTGCCAGCAGCATGGACAGGGGATTTGAAAAACTGTTTTTT
CASSMDRGFEKLFF
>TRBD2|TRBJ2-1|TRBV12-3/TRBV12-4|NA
TGTGCCAGCAGTTTACTAGCGGGAGGGGGTGAGCAGTTCTTC
CASSLLAGGGEQFF
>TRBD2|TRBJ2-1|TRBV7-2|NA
TGTGCCAGCAGCCTCGAACCGGGACTAGCTTCGATTAAGCAGTTCTTC
CASSLEPGLASIKQFF
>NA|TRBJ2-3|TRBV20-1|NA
TGCAGTGCTACCAACCCCGGGACGGCGAGCACAGATACGCAGTATTTT
CSATNPGTASTDTQYF
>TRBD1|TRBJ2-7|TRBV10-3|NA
TGTGCCACCGGGACAGGGATAATCTACGAGCAGTACTTC
CATGTGIIYEQYF
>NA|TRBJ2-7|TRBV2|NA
TGTGCCAGCTCCGCAGTGCTCTACGAGCAGTACTTC
CASSAVLYEQYF
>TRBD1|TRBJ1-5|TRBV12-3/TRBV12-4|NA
TGTGCCAGCAGCCGGACAGGGAAAGAGGCCCAGCATTTT
CASSRTGKEAQHF
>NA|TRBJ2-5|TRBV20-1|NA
TGCAGTGCTAGAGAATTGCGGGGCCACGAGACCCAGTACTTC
CSARELRGHETQYF
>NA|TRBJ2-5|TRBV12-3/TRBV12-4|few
TGTGCCAGCAGTTTGGGACAGCGGGCCCAAGAGACCCAGTACTTC
CASSLGQRAQETQYF
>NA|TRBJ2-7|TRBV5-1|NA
TGCGCCAGCAGCCCCGAGCGGTTCACCTACGAGCAGTACTTC
CASSPERFTYEQYF
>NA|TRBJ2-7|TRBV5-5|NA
TGTGCCAGCAGCCCAGATGATTACGAGCAGTACTTC
CASSPDDYEQYF
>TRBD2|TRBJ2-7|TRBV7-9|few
TGTGCCAGCAGCCCGCGGGAGAGGGAGGGCTACGAGCAGTACTTC
CASSPREREGYEQYF
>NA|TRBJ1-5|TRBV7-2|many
TGTGCCAGCAGCTCGGTTGTCGGCCGGCCCCAGCATTTT
CASSSVVGRPQHF